Listed here is a single TCR beta chain. In the study's own analysis: For nucleated cells, counts were estimated from reference gene primer amplification. The protocol was immunoSEQ multiplex PCR, while the TCRdb copy is restricted to in-frame clones and leaves out a portion. That table furnishes V, J and clone size, whereas the DNA furnished D and trimming. The sample contains approximately 400,000 clones, 88% of which appear only once. The source of the sample is a study of blood T cell repertoires in COVID-19. In the study overall: Samples came from the United States, Italy and Spain, spanning acute and convalescent COVID-19.

Germline V CDR1 and CDR2: WSHSY, SAAADI. This CDR3 has 13 residues. V was pared by 5 bases and J by 3 bases, with 3 bases of the junction left unmatched. The chain recombines TRBV10-2 with TRBJ1-2; 7 bases line up with TRBD1. This clonotype originated in a woman younger than 35 who had recovered from COVID-19. Material: PBMCs or T cells enriched from blood (not recorded which). The CDR3: CASSRQGDYGYTF. The CDR3 DNA is TGCGCCAGCAGTCGACAGGGAGACTATGGCTACACCTTC.